The present entry profiles one T cell receptor (beta chain) with its context. This sample was taken from a study of blood T cell repertoires in COVID-19. The CDR3 extends over 12 amino acids. Trimming cost V 2 bases and J 10 bases, with 11 bases left between them. The germline CDR1 and CDR2 sequences are LNHDA and SQIVND (reference sequence). Participants, about 18 to 95 years old, spanned 25 or so US areas. Cohorts were based on clinical histories the participants reported. Original processing notes: Reference gene primers were amplified, and this amplification served to estimate nucleated cell counts. Sequenced by immunoSEQ multiplex PCR; TCRdb stores in-frame clones only, minus some. For V, J and clone size, that table is used; D and trimming come from the DNA. Found here are 300,000 to 450,000 clones, 85% to 90% of them singletons; the top ten hold approximately 1%.

The sequence was collected from a woman under 40 who had been exposed to COVID-19. The chain links TRBV19 to TRBJ1-1; a weak D match, TRBD1 (6 bases). The sample was PBMCs or T cells enriched from blood (not recorded which). CDR3 DNA: TGTGCCAGTAGTATATTAAGGGGGAGAGCTTTCTTT. Its translation: CASSILRGRAFF. Together with reference TRBV19 and TRBJ1-1, the CDR3 gives the full variable domain: DGGITQSPKYLFRKEGQNVTLSCEQNLNHDAMYWYRQDPGQGLRLIYYSQIVNDFQKGDIAEGYSVSREKKESFPLTVTSAQKNPTAFYLCASSILRGRAFFGQGTRLTVV.